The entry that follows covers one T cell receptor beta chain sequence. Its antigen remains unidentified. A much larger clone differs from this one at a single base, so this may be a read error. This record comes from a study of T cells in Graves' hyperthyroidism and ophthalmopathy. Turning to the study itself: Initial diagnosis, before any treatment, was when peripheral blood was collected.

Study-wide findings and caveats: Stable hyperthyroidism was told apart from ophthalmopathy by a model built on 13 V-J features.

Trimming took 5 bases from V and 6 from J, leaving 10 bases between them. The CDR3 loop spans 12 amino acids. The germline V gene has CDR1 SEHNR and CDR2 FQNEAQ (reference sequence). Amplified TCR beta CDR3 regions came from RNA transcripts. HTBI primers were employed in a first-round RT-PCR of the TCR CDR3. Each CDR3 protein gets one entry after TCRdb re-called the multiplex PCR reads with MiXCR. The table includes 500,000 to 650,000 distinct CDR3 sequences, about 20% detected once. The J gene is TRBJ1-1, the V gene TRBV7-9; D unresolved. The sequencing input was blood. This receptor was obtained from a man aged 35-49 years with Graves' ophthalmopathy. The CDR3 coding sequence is TGTGCCAGCAGCGCCCACGACGCTGAAGCTTTCTTT. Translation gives CASSAHDAEAFF.